Below are 31 T cell receptor beta chains sequenced from a single sample in a study of T-cell memory formation after mild COVID-19. TCRdb analysed the 5' RACE reads with MiXCR anew, one entry per CDR3 protein. The sample shows just over 60,000 distinct CDR3 sequences, around 10% of them seen only once. Sequenced: PBMCs or a T cell subset sorted from them (not recorded which). Source of these receptors: a man aged 18 to 30 who had mild COVID-19 (a few samples of this study predate the infection). Cell type and time point are not known.

This clonotype has a handful of counts. The genes are TRBV5-6 and TRBJ2-5; D gene ambiguous. Germline-derived CDR1 and CDR2 are SGHDT and YYEEEE. This CDR3 is built from 13 residues. V was cut by 0 bases and J by 2 bases, with 5 bases left in between. CDR3 bases: TGTGCCAGCAGCTTGGATGAGCAAGAGACCCAGTACTTC. Translating gives CASSLDEQETQYF. Together with reference TRBV5-6 and TRBJ2-5, the CDR3 gives the full variable domain: DAGVTQSPTHLIKTRGQQVTLRCSPKSGHDTVSWYQQALGQGPQFIFQYYEEEERQRGNFPDRFSGHQFPNYSSELNVNALLLGDSALYLCASSLDEQETQYFGPGTRLLVL.

The rearrangement links TRBV10-3 to TRBJ2-1; possible D gene TRBD2, 5 bases. The CDR3 sequence is 11 residues long. Per the germline V gene, CDR1 is ENHRY and CDR2 is SYGVKD. The V end was cut by 4 bases, the J end by 8 bases, with 6 bases between. The CDR3 DNA follows: TGTGCCATCAGTGTGCGGGATGAGCAGTTCTTC. This gives the protein CAISVRDEQFF.

This clonotype was found many times. The CDR3 sequence: CASSLTSGEQFF. CDR3 DNA sequence: TGCGCCAGCAGCTTGACTAGCGGGGAGCAGTTCTTC. The chain carries TRBV5-1 and TRBJ2-1; 9 bases are shared with TRBD2. Germline CDR1 SGHRS, CDR2 YFSETQ. After removal of 1 base from V and 10 bases from J, the junction contained 0 bases not matched to a gene. The CDR3 length is 12 residues. Together with reference TRBV5-1 and TRBJ2-1, the CDR3 gives the full variable domain: KAGVTQTPRYLIKTRGQQVTLSCSPISGHRSVSWYQQTPGQGLQFLFEYFSETQRNKGNFPGRFSGRQFSNSRSEMNVSTLELGDSALYLCASSLTSGEQFFGPGTRLTVL.

This clonotype was detected ten times or more. This chain connects TRBV4-3 to TRBJ2-3, with 9 bases fitting TRBD2. Germline CDR1 reads LGHNA; CDR2 reads YSLEER. CDR3 length: 16 amino acids. V trimming: 0 bases; J trimming: 7 bases; junction bases outside the gene matches: 8. This CDR3 reads CASSQELASGANTQYF. DNA for the CDR3: TGCGCCAGCAGCCAAGAGCTGGCTAGCGGGGCAAATACGCAGTATTTT.

In this sample, this clonotype turned up a few times. This chain joins TRBV24-1 and TRBJ2-5; the D is unclear. CDR3 length: 14 residues. Between the trimmed V and J ends, which lost 1 base and 5 bases, there was a span of 10 bases. Germline lookup yields CDR1 KGHDR and CDR2 SFDVKD. CDR3: CATSDFQNRETQYF. The CDR3 DNA reads TGTGCCACCAGTGATTTTCAGAACCGGGAGACCCAGTACTTC.

At least ten counts were recorded for this clonotype. The genes are TRBV7-7 and TRBJ2-5, with TRBD2 as a possible D gene (6 bases). V gave up 4 bases and J gave up 5 bases, with 17 bases separating them. Looked up from germline, CDR1 is SSHAT and CDR2 is FNYEAQ (reference sequence). The CDR3 runs to 15 residues. In nucleotides, the CDR3 is TGTGCCAGCAGCTCTCGAACGGGGAGGCGGGAGACCCAGTACTTC. Translation gives CASSSRTGRRETQYF.

This clonotype has ten or more counts. The genes are TRBV5-1 and TRBJ2-3; D not certain. Germline CDR1 SGHRS, CDR2 YFSETQ. With 2 bases removed from V and 0 bases from J, the gap between germline ends came to 7 bases. This CDR3 comprises 14 residues. CDR3 sequence: CASSFTHSTDTQYF. CDR3 nucleotides: TGCGCCAGCAGCTTCACCCACAGCACAGATACGCAGTATTTT. The variable domain in full, with the rest retrieved from reference TRBV5-1 and TRBJ2-3, is KAGVTQTPRYLIKTRGQQVTLSCSPISGHRSVSWYQQTPGQGLQFLFEYFSETQRNKGNFPGRFSGRQFSNSRSEMNVSTLELGDSALYLCASSFTHSTDTQYFGPGTRLTVL.

The chain couples TRBV12-3 or TRBV12-4 to TRBJ2-7; 10 bases align to TRBD1. The V segment lost 6 bases and the J segment 5 bases; nucleotides outside the gene matches: 10. The CDR3 has 15 residues. The DNA of the CDR3 is TGTGCCAGCAGCTACAGGACAGGGGGAGGGGACGAGCAGTACTTC. It encodes CASSYRTGGGDEQYF.

The rearrangement links TRBV18 to TRBJ2-4; 9 bases map to TRBD1. CDR3 length: 13 residues. J gave up 8 bases and V 6 bases, and 5 bases lay outside the gene matches. The germline CDR1 and CDR2 sequences are KGHSH and LQKENI. CDR3 sequence reads: CASSPDRGYIQYF. CDR3 in DNA: TGTGCCAGCTCGCCGGACAGGGGATACATTCAGTACTTC.

The chain joins TRBV7-9 to TRBJ1-2; TRBD1 is a possible D gene (6 bases). Germline V gene data show CDR1 as SEHNR and CDR2 as FQNEAQ (reference sequence). This CDR3 has 17 residues. Trimming left V 1 base short and J 4 bases short, with 19 bases between. CDR3 protein: CASSLGRVGRGSYGYTF. The CDR3 DNA reads as TGTGCCAGCAGCTTAGGGCGTGTCGGCAGGGGAAGCTATGGCTACACCTTC.

The table lists this clonotype with a few counts. The rearrangement joins TRBV5-4 to TRBJ2-1; 7 positions agree with TRBD2. Losses at the gene ends were 0 bases for V and 4 bases for J; bases not matched to a gene: 4. Germline V CDR1 and CDR2: SGHNT, YYREEE (reference sequence). This CDR3 region has 15 residues. The CDR3 protein is CASSLDKAGYNEQFF. CDR3 in DNA: TGTGCCAGCAGCTTGGACAAAGCGGGGTACAATGAGCAGTTCTTC.

The V call is TRBV4-2, the J call TRBJ2-3; D may be TRBD2 (5 bases). The CDR3 is made up of 17 amino acids. V lost 0 bases and J 2 bases, leaving 15 bases between the germline ends. The germline CDR1 and CDR2 sequences are LGHNA and YNFKEQ. This CDR3 is CASSQDERGFYTDTQYF. CDR3 DNA sequence: TGTGCCAGCAGCCAAGATGAACGGGGATTCTACACAGATACGCAGTATTTT.

The chain couples TRBV7-2 to TRBJ1-4; D possibly corresponds to TRBD1 (6 bases). The CDR3 length is 17 residues. Germline assignment: CDR1 SGHTA and CDR2 FQGNSA. V was clipped by 5 bases and J by 0 bases, with 16 bases between them. In nucleotides, the CDR3 is TGTGCCAGCAGCCCTTGGGGGGCAGCTGCAACTAATGAAAAACTGTTTTTT. It translates to CASSPWGAAATNEKLFF.

The sample holds many counts of this clonotype. CDR3: CASSYRGAYEQYV. CDR3 nucleotide sequence: TGTGCCAGCAGTTATAGGGGAGCCTACGAGCAGTACGTC. The gene calls are TRBV12-3 or TRBV12-4 and TRBJ2-7; D is tentatively TRBD1 or TRBD2 (5 bases each). The V gene lost 4 bases and the J gene lost 2 bases, with 9 bases spanning the gap. CDR3 length: 13 amino acids.

The chain employs TRBV6-2 or TRBV6-3 and TRBJ1-5; D is unresolved. V was pared by 5 bases and J by 1 base, with 18 bases between. Germline V lookup: CDR1 MNHEY, CDR2 SVGEGT. This CDR3 comprises 17 residues. The CDR3: CASSLLSEGISNQPQHF. CDR3 in DNA: TGTGCCAGCAGTCTCCTATCGGAGGGAATCAGCAATCAGCCCCAGCATTTT.

This clonotype has just a few counts. J is TRBJ2-5 and V is TRBV28; D remains unclear. Germline V lookup: CDR1 MDHEN, CDR2 SYDVKM. V was trimmed by 6 bases and J by 2 bases, leaving 10 bases between them. The CDR3 contains 13 residues. The CDR3 sequence: CASRLGTQETQYF. DNA of the CDR3: TGTGCCAGCAGGTTGGGTACTCAAGAGACCCAGTACTTC.

This clonotype was observed a handful of times. CDR3 nucleotides: TGTGCCAGCAGTTACGGGGCTCACAATGAGCAGTTCTTC. Encoded protein: CASSYGAHNEQFF. The chain couples TRBV6-2 or TRBV6-3 to TRBJ2-1, with D possibly being TRBD1 (5 bases). In germline, CDR1 is MNHEY, CDR2 SVGEGT. The CDR3 has 13 amino acids. V lost 2 bases, J lost 5 bases, and 7 bases lay in between.

At least ten counts were recorded for this clonotype. The chain combines TRBV28 with TRBJ2-1, with a weak D call TRBD2 (6 bases). The CDR3 runs 15 residues. The V and J ends lost 1 base and 2 bases respectively, with 9 bases between them. Germline CDR1 is MDHEN and CDR2 is SYDVKM. CDR3 nucleotide sequence: TGTGCCAGCAGTTTATACGGGAGAACCTACAATGAGCAGTTCTTC. Translating it yields CASSLYGRTYNEQFF.

This clonotype was counted between two and nine times. This chain links TRBV19 with TRBJ2-5; D uncertain. The CDR3 runs to 12 residues. The germline V and J ends were trimmed by 3 bases and 0 bases, with 2 bases remaining between them. Germline CDR1 is LNHDA and CDR2 is SQIVND (reference sequence). The CDR3 sequence: CASSMYQETQYF. Written as DNA, the CDR3 is TGTGCCAGTAGTATGTACCAAGAGACCCAGTACTTC.

This clonotype came up a few times. The genes are TRBV5-6 and TRBJ1-1, with D possibly being TRBD1 (5 bases). Per germline, CDR1 SGHDT and CDR2 YYEEEE. The CDR3 contains 15 residues. Trimming shortened V by 0 bases and J by 4 bases, and 13 bases separated the two germline ends. The CDR3 spells CASSLAQDGGTEAFF. The CDR3 DNA follows: TGTGCCAGCAGCTTGGCCCAGGACGGGGGCACTGAAGCTTTCTTT.

This clonotype has at least ten counts. The chain is built from TRBV29-1 and TRBJ1-1; no reliable D call. The germline V gene encodes CDR1 SQVTM and CDR2 ANQGSEA. CDR3 length equals 13 residues. V lost 2 bases and J lost 0, with 7 bases in between. CDR3 nucleotide sequence: TGCAGCGTTGAACCGTTTGTGAACACTGAAGCTTTCTTT. This translates into CSVEPFVNTEAFF.

This clonotype appeared a few times. The rearrangement uses TRBV29-1 and TRBJ1-1, with a possible D match to TRBD1 (5 bases). This CDR3 region has 15 residues. Germline V gives CDR1 SQVTM, CDR2 ANQGSEA. V was shortened by 7 bases and J by 0 bases, with 18 bases between the two germline ends. The CDR3 nucleotides are TGCAGCGGGAACGGCGGGCGGGGGGTGAACACTGAAGCTTTCTTT. It specifies CSGNGGRGVNTEAFF.

This clonotype has at least ten counts. This chain joins TRBV25-1 and TRBJ2-2, with TRBD1 matching over 9 bases. CDR1 and CDR2 from the germline V gene are MGHDK and SYGVNS. The CDR3 covers 16 residues. The ends lost 3 bases at V and 4 bases at J; junction bases unmatched: 6. DNA of the CDR3: TGTGCCAGCAGTGACGGATTGACAGGGGGCACCGGGGAGCTGTTTTTT. It specifies CASSDGLTGGTGELFF.

The chain joins TRBV5-1 to TRBJ2-5; 9 positions match TRBD2. Losses at the gene ends were 3 bases for V and 2 bases for J; bases not matched to a gene: 5. CDR1 and CDR2 (germline): SGHRS, YFSETQ. The CDR3 totals 15 residues. This CDR3 is CASSYGLAYQETQYF. The CDR3 DNA reads as TGCGCCAGCAGCTATGGACTAGCGTATCAAGAGACCCAGTACTTC.

The chain links TRBV27 to TRBJ1-2, with D perhaps matching TRBD1 (5 bases). The CDR3 has 14 residues. Germline CDR1 is MNHEY and CDR2 is SMNVEV (reference sequence). The CDR3 DNA is TGTGCATCGAGGGGCTGGGGGACCAACTATGGCTACACCTTC. It codes for CASRGWGTNYGYTF.

This clonotype was detected only a few times. The rearrangement joins TRBV7-9 to TRBJ2-3; no clear D gene. CDR3 size: 16 residues. CDR1 is SEHNR and CDR2 is FQNEAQ in the germline V gene (reference sequence). V lost 2 bases, J lost 6 bases, and 18 bases lay in between. CDR3: CASSLNAGPLGDTQYF. CDR3 DNA sequence: TGTGCCAGCAGCTTAAATGCCGGACCACTGGGGGATACGCAGTATTTT.

This clonotype turned up a few times. This chain connects TRBV7-3 to TRBJ2-5, with TRBD2 matching 8 bases. CDR3 length: 15 residues. V lost 6 bases to trimming and J lost 4 bases; unmatched junction nucleotides: 10. Germline CDR1 and CDR2: SGHTA and FQGTGA. The CDR3 sequence: CASSNSGEGGETQYF. The CDR3, as DNA: TGTGCCAGCAGTAATAGCGGGGAGGGAGGAGAGACCCAGTACTTC.

The CDR3 DNA is TGCGCCAGCAGCTGGACGGGACACCCCGGGGAGACCCAGTACTTC. It yields the protein CASSWTGHPGETQYF. The V gene is TRBV5-1, the J gene TRBJ2-5, with TRBD1 as a possible D gene (6 bases). Trimming removed 3 bases from V and 5 bases from J, with 17 bases in between. CDR3 length: 15 amino acids. Germline V gene lookup returns CDR1 SGHRS and CDR2 YFSETQ.

V is TRBV3-2 and J is TRBJ2-1; TRBD1 is the table's D call and was not checked against the DNA. TRBV3-2 is a known pseudogene. CDR3 length equals 17 residues. CDR3: CASSQDTRDKGYREQFF. The DNA of the CDR3 is TGTGCCAGCAGCCAAGATACCCGGGACAAGGGATACCGTGAGCAGTTCTTC.

There are a few counts of this clonotype. The chain couples TRBV9 to TRBJ2-1; D is ambiguous. Germline V lookup: CDR1 SGDLS, CDR2 YYNGEE. Trimming pared 5 bases from V and 8 bases from J, leaving 14 bases between. The CDR3 contains 13 residues. CDR3 residues: CASRTDPGDEQFF. CDR3 coding DNA: TGTGCCAGCAGGACCGACCCGGGCGATGAGCAGTTCTTC.

Only a few counts were recorded for this clonotype. This chain connects TRBV12-3 or TRBV12-4 to TRBJ1-1; no firm D call. The CDR3 length is 14 residues. V was shortened by 4 bases and J by 3 bases, with 12 bases between the two germline ends. The CDR3: CASSSWDLDTEAFF. CDR3 nucleotides: TGTGCCAGCAGTTCCTGGGATTTGGACACTGAAGCTTTCTTT.